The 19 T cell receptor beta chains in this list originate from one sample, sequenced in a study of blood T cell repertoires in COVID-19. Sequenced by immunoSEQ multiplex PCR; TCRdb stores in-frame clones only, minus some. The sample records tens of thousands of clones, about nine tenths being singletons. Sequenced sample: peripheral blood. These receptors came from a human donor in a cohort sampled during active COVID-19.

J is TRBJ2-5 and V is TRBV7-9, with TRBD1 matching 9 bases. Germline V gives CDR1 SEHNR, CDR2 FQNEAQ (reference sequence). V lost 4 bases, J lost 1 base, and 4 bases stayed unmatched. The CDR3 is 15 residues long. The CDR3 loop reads CASSSQGQGQETQYF. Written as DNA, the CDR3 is TGTGCCAGCAGCTCACAGGGACAGGGCCAAGAGACCCAGTACTTC.

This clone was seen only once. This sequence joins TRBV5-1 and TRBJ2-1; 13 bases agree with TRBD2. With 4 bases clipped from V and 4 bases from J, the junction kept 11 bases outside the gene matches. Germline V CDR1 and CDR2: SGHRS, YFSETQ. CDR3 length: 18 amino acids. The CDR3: CASSPPWTSGGLYNEQFF. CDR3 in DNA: TGCGCCAGCAGCCCCCCATGGACTAGCGGGGGTCTTTACAATGAGCAGTTCTTC.

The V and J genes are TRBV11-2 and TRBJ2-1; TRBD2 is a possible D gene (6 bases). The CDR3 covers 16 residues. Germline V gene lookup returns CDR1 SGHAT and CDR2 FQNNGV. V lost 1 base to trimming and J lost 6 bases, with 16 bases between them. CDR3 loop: CASSLGEAGSGNEQFF. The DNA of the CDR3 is TGTGCCAGCAGCTTAGGGGAGGCAGGGAGCGGCAATGAGCAGTTCTTC.

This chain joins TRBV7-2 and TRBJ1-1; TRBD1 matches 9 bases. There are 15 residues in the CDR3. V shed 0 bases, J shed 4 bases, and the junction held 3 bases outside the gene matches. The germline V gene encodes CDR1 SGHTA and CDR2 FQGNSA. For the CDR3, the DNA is TGTGCCAGCAGCTTAGCACAGGGGGCTTCCACTGAAGCTTTCTTT. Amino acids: CASSLAQGASTEAFF.

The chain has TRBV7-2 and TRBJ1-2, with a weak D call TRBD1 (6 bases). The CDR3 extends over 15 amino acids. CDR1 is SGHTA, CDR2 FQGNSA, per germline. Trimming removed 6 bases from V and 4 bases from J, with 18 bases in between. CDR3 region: CASRLMQGSGYGYTF. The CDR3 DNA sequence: TGTGCCAGCAGGCTCATGCAGGGGTCCGGCTATGGCTACACCTTC.

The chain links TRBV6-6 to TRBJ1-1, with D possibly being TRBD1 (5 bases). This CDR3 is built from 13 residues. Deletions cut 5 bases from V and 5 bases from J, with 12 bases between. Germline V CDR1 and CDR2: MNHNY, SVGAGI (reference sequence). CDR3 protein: CASSTTGITEAFF. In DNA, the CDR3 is TGTGCCAGCAGTACCACAGGCATTACTGAAGCTTTCTTT.

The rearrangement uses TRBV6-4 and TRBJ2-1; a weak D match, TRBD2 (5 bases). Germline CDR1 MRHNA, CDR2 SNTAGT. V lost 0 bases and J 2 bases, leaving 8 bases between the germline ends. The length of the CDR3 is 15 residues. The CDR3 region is CASSDSIGAYNEQFF. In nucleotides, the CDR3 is TGTGCCAGCAGTGACTCGATCGGGGCCTACAATGAGCAGTTCTTC.

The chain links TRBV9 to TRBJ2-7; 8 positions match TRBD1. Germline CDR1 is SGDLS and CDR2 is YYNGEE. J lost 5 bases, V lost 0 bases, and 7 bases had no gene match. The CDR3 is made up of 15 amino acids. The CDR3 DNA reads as TGTGCCAGCAGCGTAGTAGGACAGGGCAACAACGAGCAGTACTTC. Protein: CASSVVGQGNNEQYF.

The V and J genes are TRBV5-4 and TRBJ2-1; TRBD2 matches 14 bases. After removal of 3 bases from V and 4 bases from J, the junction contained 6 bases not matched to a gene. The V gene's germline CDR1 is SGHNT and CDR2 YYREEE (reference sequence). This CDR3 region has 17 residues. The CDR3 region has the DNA TGTGCCAGCAGCTCGGGACTAGCGGGAGTTAGGTACAATGAGCAGTTCTTC. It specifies CASSSGLAGVRYNEQFF. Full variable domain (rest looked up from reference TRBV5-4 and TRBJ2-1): ETGVTQSPTHLIKTRGQQVTLRCSSQSGHNTVSWYQQALGQGPQFIFQYYREEENGRGNFPPRFSGLQFPNYSSELNVNALELDDSALYLCASSSGLAGVRYNEQFFGPGTRLTVL.

CDR3 residues: CASSLSPGNQPQHF. CDR3 DNA sequence: TGTGCCAGCAGCTTATCACCAGGCAATCAGCCCCAGCATTTT. The chain carries TRBV7-8 and TRBJ1-5; no definite D call. This CDR3 comprises 14 residues. Trimming cost V 2 bases and J 2 bases, with 7 bases left between them. Per germline, CDR1 SGHVS and CDR2 FQNEAQ.

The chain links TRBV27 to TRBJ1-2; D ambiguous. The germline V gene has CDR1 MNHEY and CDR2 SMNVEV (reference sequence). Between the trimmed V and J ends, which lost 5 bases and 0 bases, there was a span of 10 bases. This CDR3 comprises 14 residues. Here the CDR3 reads CASSTTRTNYGYTF. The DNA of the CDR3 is TGTGCCAGCAGTACCACGCGGACTAACTATGGCTACACCTTC.

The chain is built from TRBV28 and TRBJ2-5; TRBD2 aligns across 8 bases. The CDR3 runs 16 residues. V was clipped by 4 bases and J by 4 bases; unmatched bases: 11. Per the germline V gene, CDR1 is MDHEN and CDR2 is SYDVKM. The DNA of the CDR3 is TGTGCCAGCAGTTCAACAGAAGCGGGAGTCGGAGAGACCCAGTACTTC. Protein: CASSSTEAGVGETQYF. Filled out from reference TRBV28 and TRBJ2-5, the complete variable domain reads DVKVTQSSRYLVKRTGEKVFLECVQDMDHENMFWYRQDPGLGLRLIYFSYDVKMKEKGDIPEGYSVSREKKERFSLILESASTNQTSMYLCASSSTEAGVGETQYFGPGTRLLVL.

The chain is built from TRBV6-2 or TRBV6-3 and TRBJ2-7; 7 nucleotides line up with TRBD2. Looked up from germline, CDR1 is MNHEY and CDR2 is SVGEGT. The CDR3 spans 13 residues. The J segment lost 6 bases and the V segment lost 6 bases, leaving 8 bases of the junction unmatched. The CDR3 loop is CASSLGTTGEQYF. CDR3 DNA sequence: TGTGCCAGCAGCCTCGGGACTACAGGCGAGCAGTACTTC.

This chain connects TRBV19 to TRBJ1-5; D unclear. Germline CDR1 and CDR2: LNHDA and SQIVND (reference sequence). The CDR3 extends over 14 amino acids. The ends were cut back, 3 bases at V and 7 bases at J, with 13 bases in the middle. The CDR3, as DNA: TGTGCCAGTAGTATCCTGCAAGTTGAGCAGCCCCAGCATTTT. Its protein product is CASSILQVEQPQHF. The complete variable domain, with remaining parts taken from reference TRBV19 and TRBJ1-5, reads DGGITQSPKYLFRKEGQNVTLSCEQNLNHDAMYWYRQDPGQGLRLIYYSQIVNDFQKGDIAEGYSVSREKKESFPLTVTSAQKNPTAFYLCASSILQVEQPQHFGDGTRLSIL.

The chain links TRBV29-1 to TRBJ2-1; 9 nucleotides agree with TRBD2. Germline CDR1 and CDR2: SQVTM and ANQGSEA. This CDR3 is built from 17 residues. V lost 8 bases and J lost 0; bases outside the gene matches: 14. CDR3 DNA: TGCAGCCACAGCGGGGGGAGGGCGGACAGCTCCTACAATGAGCAGTTCTTC. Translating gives CSHSGGRADSSYNEQFF.

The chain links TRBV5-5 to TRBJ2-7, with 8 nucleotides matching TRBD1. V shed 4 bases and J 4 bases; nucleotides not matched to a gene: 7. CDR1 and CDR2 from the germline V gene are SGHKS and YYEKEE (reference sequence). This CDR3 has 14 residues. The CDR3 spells CASSPGQGSYEQYF. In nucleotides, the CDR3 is TGTGCCAGCAGCCCTGGACAGGGATCGTACGAGCAGTACTTC.

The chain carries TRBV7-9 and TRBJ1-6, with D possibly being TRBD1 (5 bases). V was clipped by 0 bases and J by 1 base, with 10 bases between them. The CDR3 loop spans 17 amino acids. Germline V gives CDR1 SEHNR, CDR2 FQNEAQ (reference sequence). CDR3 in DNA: TGTGCCAGCAGCTTAGCTACCGGGACTTCCTATAATTCACCCCTCCACTTT. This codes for CASSLATGTSYNSPLHF. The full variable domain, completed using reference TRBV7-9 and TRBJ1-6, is DTGVSQNPRHKITKRGQNVTFRCDPISEHNRLYWYRQTLGQGPEFLTYFQNEAQLEKSRLLSDRFSAERPKGSFSTLEIQRTEQGDSAMYLCASSLATGTSYNSPLHFGNGTRLTVT.

CDR3 bases: TGTGCCAGCAAAGGCCCACACCCAGGCTACGAGCAGTACTTC. Translated: CASKGPHPGYEQYF. The chain uses TRBV27 and TRBJ2-7; D not resolved. V shed 7 bases and J shed 3 bases, with 16 bases lying between them. Germline V CDR1 and CDR2: MNHEY, SMNVEV (reference sequence). This CDR3 has 14 residues.

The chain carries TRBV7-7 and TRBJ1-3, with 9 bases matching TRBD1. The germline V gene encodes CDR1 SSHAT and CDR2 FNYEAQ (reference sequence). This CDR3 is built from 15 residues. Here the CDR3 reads CATGTGPVSGNTIYF. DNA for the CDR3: TGTGCTACCGGGACAGGGCCAGTCTCTGGAAACACCATATATTTT. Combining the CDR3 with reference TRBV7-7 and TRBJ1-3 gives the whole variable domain GAGVSQSPRYKVTKRGQDVTLRCDPISSHATLYWYQQALGQGPEFLTYFNYEAQPDKSGLPSDRFSAERPEGSISTLTIQRTEQRDSAMYRCATGTGPVSGNTIYFGEGSWLTVV.